The rows below give T cell receptor beta chains drawn from one sample of a study of blood T cell repertoires in COVID-19. The repertoire was sequenced with immunoSEQ multiplex PCR; TCRdb's copy has only in-frame clones and lacks some. The sample lists 300,000 to 400,000 clones; 88% were seen once. Sequencing was done on a sample of PBMCs or T cells enriched from blood (not recorded which). All receptors derive from a young woman with acute COVID-19. Each CDR3 is given with its conserved first and last residue. A D gene is named only where the DNA matches it firmly. The listing skips clone size in some rows; elsewhere it reads once, few, many or a size class.

abundance | j_gene | d_gene | v_gene | CDR3nt | CDR3aa
- | TRBJ2-2 | - | TRBV3-1/TRBV3-2 | TGTGCCAGCAGCCATCCCCGCGGGGAGCTGTTTTTT | CASSHPRGELFF
- | TRBJ1-3 | - | TRBV7-9 | TGTGCCAGCAGCTTAAAAATCTCCAGGGGAAACACCATATATTTT | CASSLKISRGNTIYF
few | TRBJ1-5 | - | TRBV5-5 | TGTGCCAGCAGCTTGGACAGCCTCAATCAGCCCCAGCATTTT | CASSLDSLNQPQHF
- | TRBJ1-6 | - | TRBV3-1/TRBV3-2 | TGTGCCAGCAGCCACGGGGAGAATTCACCCCTCCACTTT | CASSHGENSPLHF
- | TRBJ2-7 | - | TRBV7-9 | TGTGCCAGGGGCCAGCAGCTTCCTGCGGGGATTTTGCCCTACGAGCAGTACTTC | CARGQQLPAGILPYEQYF
- | TRBJ1-3 | TRBD1 | TRBV30 | TGTGCCTGGAGTGTAGGCCGGGCAGGGGGCTCTGGAAACACCATATATTTT | CAWSVGRAGGSGNTIYF
- | TRBJ1-1 | - | TRBV6-5 | TGTGCCAGCACCCGCCTGGGGGGGAACACTGAAGCTTTCTTT | CASTRLGGNTEAFF
- | TRBJ1-1 | - | TRBV7-9 | TGTGCCAGCAGCTTACCGGTAATGAACACTGAAGCTTTCTTT | CASSLPVMNTEAFF
- | TRBJ2-7 | - | TRBV5-1 | TGCGCCAGCAGGAGGACAGTTAACTACGAGCAGTACTTC | CASRRTVNYEQYF
- | TRBJ2-3 | TRBD2 | TRBV29-1 | TGCAGCGTTTTCCCTAGCGGGGGGGAAATAGATACGCAGTATTTT | CSVFPSGGEIDTQYF
- | TRBJ1-1 | - | TRBV27 | TGTGCCAGCAGTTTACGGGGGAACACTGAAGCTTTCTTT | CASSLRGNTEAFF
once | TRBJ2-7 | - | TRBV29-1 | TGCAGCGCAATCAGGGATCACGAGCAGTACTTC | CSAIRDHEQYF
- | TRBJ1-2 | TRBD1 | TRBV11-2 | TGTGCCAGCAGCCTGGGGACAGGGCTTCGGTTGGGCTACACCTTC | CASSLGTGLRLGYTF
- | TRBJ2-3 | TRBD1 | TRBV7-2 | TGTGCCAGCAGCTCGGGACAGGGGGCAGGGTCAGATACGCAGTATTTT | CASSSGQGAGSDTQYF
- | TRBJ1-2 | - | TRBV6-4 | TGTGCCAGCAGTGACTCGAGGCGGGAAAACTATGGCTACACCTTC | CASSDSRRENYGYTF
- | TRBJ1-6 | TRBD1 | TRBV6-5 | TGTGCCAGCAGGAAGGGACAGGAGTTTGGTTCACCCCTCCACTTT | CASRKGQEFGSPLHF
- | TRBJ1-2 | TRBD1 | TRBV12-3/TRBV12-4 | TGTGCCAGTGACAGGGTCGGCTATGGCTACACCTTC | CASDRVGYGYTF
- | TRBJ1-3 | - | TRBV2 | TGTGCCAGCAGTGACAGGGTTGGAAACACCATATATTTT | CASSDRVGNTIYF
- | TRBJ2-1 | TRBD2 | TRBV18 | TGTGCCAGCTCACAACTAGCGGGCTCCTACAATGAGCAGTTCTTC | CASSQLAGSYNEQFF
- | TRBJ1-3 | TRBD1 | TRBV19 | TGTGCCAGTGGACAGGGGGCGACTGGAAACACCATATATTTT | CASGQGATGNTIYF